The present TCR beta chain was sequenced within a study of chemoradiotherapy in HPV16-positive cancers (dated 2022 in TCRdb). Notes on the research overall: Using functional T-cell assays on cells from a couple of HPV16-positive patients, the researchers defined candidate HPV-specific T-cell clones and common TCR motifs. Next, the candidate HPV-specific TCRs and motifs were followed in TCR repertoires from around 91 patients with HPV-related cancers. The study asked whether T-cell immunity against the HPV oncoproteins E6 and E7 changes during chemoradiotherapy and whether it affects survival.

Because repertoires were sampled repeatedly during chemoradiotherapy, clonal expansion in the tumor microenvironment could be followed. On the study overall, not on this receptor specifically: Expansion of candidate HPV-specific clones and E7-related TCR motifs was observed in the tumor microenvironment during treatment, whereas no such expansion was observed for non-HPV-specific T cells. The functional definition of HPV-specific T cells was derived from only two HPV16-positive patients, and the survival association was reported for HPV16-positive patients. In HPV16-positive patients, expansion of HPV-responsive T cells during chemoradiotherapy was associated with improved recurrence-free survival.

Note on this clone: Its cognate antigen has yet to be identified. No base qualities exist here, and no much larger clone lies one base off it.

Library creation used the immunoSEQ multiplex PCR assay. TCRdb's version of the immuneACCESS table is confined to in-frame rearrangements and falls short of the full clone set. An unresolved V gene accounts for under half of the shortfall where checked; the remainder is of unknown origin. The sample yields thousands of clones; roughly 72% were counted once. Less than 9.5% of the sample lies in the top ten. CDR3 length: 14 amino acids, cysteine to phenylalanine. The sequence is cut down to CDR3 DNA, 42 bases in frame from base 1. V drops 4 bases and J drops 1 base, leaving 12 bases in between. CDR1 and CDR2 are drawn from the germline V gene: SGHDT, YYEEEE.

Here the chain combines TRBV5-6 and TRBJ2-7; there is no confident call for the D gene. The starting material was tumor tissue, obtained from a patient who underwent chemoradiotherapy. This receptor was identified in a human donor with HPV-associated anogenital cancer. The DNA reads TGTGCCAGCAGCGGTACGGGCACATCCTACGAGCAGTACTTC. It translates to CASSGTGTSYEQYF.